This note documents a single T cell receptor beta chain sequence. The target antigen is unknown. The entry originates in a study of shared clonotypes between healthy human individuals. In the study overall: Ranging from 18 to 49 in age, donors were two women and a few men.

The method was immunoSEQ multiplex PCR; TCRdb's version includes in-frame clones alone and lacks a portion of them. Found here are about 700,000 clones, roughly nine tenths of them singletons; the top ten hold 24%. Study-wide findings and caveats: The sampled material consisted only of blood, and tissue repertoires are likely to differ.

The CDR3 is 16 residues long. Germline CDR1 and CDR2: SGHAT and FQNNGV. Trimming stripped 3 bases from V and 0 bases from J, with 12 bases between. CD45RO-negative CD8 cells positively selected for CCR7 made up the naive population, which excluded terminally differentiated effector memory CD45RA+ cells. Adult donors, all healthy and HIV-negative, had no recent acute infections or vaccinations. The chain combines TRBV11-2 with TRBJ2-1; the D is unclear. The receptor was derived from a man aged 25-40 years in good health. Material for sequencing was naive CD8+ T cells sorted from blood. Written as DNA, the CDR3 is TGTGCCAGCAGCTTCCTAATCGAAAACTCCTACAATGAGCAGTTCTTC. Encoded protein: CASSFLIENSYNEQFF. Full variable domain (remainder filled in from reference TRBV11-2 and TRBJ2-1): EAGVAQSPRYKIIEKRQSVAFWCNPISGHATLYWYQQILGQGPKLLIQFQNNGVVDDSQLPKDRFSAERLKGVDSTLKIQPAKLEDSAVYLCASSFLIENSYNEQFFGPGTRLTVL.